The 6 T cell receptor beta chains listed next were all sequenced from one sample in a study of blood T cell repertoires in COVID-19. Sequencing used immunoSEQ multiplex PCR; TCRdb keeps in-frame clones, though not all of them. The profile shows 9,500 to 11,000 clones, about 90% of them singletons. Source material: peripheral blood. Source of these receptors: a man aged 25-40 years with active or convalescent COVID-19.

The rearrangement links TRBV14 to TRBJ1-6; maybe TRBD1 (5 bases). The V end lost 1 base, the J end lost 3 bases, and 10 bases lay between the germline ends. The germline CDR1 and CDR2 sequences are SGHDN and FVKESK. The CDR3 spans 16 residues. CDR3 sequence: CASSQGTGNYNSPLHF. DNA for the CDR3: TGTGCCAGCAGCCAAGGCACAGGAAACTATAATTCACCCCTCCACTTT. The entire variable domain, with the rest obtained from reference TRBV14 and TRBJ1-6, is as follows: EAGVTQFPSHSVIEKGQTVTLRCDPISGHDNLYWYRRVMGKEIKFLLHFVKESKQDESGMPNNRFLAERTGGTYSTLKVQPAELEDSGVYFCASSQGTGNYNSPLHFGNGTRLTVT.

The table lists this clone with a count of one. The rearrangement links TRBV9 to TRBJ2-1, with D maybe TRBD1 (6 bases). Germline V lookup: CDR1 SGDLS, CDR2 YYNGEE. The CDR3 has 16 residues. V lost 3 bases to trimming and J lost 0 bases, with 13 bases between them. The CDR3 nucleotides are TGTGCCAGCAGCGAACAGGGTGACGGCTCCTACAATGAGCAGTTCTTC. Translating gives CASSEQGDGSYNEQFF.

V gene TRBV13 combines with J gene TRBJ1-3; D remains unclear. The CDR3 runs 13 residues. V gave up 8 bases and J gave up 0 bases, with 8 bases separating them. Germline V gene sequence: CDR1 PRHDT, CDR2 FYEKMQ (reference sequence). In DNA form, the CDR3 reads TGTGCCAGCCAGCGAGGCTCTGGAAACACCATATATTTT. Its translation: CASQRGSGNTIYF.

The chain links TRBV12-5 to TRBJ1-2; no firm D call. There are 13 residues in the CDR3. With 6 bases removed from V and 8 bases from J, the gap between germline ends came to 16 bases. Per the germline V gene, CDR1 is LGHNT and CDR2 is FRNRAP. CDR3 loop: CASGPEELRGYTF. CDR3 in DNA: TGTGCTAGTGGGCCCGAGGAGTTACGAGGCTACACCTTC.

This clone was counted only a few times. The V and J genes are TRBV19 and TRBJ2-2, with D possibly being TRBD1 (5 bases). Germline V lookup: CDR1 LNHDA, CDR2 SQIVND (reference sequence). CDR3 length: 14 residues. The germline V and J ends were trimmed by 6 bases and 4 bases, with 12 bases remaining between them. CDR3 region: CASSKGLFTGELFF. CDR3 coding DNA: TGTGCCAGTAGCAAGGGGCTCTTCACCGGGGAGCTGTTTTTT.

The chain uses TRBV5-1 and TRBJ1-1; 10 bases fit TRBD1. The CDR3 length is 16 residues. Germline V gives CDR1 SGHRS, CDR2 YFSETQ. V dropped 5 bases and J dropped 3; count of bases not matched to a gene: 10. This CDR3 reads CASSPRTGGMDTEAFF. The CDR3 region has the DNA TGCGCCAGCAGTCCAAGGACAGGGGGGATGGACACTGAAGCTTTCTTT.